This TCR beta chain was sequenced for a study of Ad26.COV2.S vaccination and SARS-CoV-2 variants. Across the study: Into the muscle, Ad26.COV2.S was dosed once or twice, 56 days apart.

Concerning this clone itself: Its antigen is currently unknown.

Repertoires were generated with immunoSEQ multiplex PCR, while TCRdb's copy carries only in-frame clones and drops some. Counted here are 300,000 to 500,000 clones, around nine tenths occurring once; the ten biggest clones make up 3.5%. Documented treatment: some 20 received Ad26.COV2.S at low or high dose, single or two shots; about 5 received placebo; per-sample allocation not given. On day 63 after the first injection, vaccine and placebo recipients gave samples. Within Boston, the person who donated was an adult of 18-55 years. An Ad26 vector carrying the Wuhan-strain SARS-CoV-2 spike served as the vaccine. Study results and limitations: The TCR-based breadth and depth measures might underestimate overall T cell responses.

CDR3 length: 15 amino acids. The J gene is TRBJ2-2, the V gene TRBV21-1; the DNA was not compared with TRBD1, the D call given in the table. TRBV21-1 is classified as a pseudogene. The receptor comes from a person between 18 and 59 years old who received the Ad26.COV2.S COVID-19 vaccine or a placebo. The sample consisted of peripheral blood, taken in a trial of Ad26.COV2.S vaccine versus placebo. CDR3 sequence (DNA): TGTGCCAGCACGAATACAGGGACCGACACCGGGGAGCTGTTTTTT. Its translation: CASTNTGTDTGELFF.